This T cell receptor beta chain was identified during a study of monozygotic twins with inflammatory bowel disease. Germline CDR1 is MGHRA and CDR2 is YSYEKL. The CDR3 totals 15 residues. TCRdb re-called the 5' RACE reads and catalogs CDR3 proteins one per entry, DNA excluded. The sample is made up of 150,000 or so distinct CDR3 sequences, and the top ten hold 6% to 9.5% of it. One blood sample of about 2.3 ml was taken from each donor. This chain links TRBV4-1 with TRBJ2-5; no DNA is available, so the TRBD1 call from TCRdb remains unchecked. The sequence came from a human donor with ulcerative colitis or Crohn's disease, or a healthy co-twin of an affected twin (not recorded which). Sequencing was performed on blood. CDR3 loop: CASSQDDREVSTQYF.